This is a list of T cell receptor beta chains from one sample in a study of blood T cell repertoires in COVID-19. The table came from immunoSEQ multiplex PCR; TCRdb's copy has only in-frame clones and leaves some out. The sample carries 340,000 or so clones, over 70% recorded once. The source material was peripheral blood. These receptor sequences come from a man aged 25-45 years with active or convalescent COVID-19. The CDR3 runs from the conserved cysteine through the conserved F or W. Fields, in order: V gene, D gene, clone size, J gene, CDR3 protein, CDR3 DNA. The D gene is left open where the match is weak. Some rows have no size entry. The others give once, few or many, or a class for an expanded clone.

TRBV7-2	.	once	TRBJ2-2	CASSWTNGPGELFF	TGTGCCAGCAGCTGGACTAACGGCCCCGGGGAGCTGTTTTTT
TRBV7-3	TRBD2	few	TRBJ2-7	CASSLTASGSNEQYF	TGTGCCAGCAGCTTAACGGCTAGCGGGAGTAACGAGCAGTACTTC
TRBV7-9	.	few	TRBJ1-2	CASSPPRGGLRYGYTF	TGTGCCAGCAGCCCCCCGAGGGGGGGGCTTAGGTATGGCTACACCTTC
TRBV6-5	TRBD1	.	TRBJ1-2	CASSPAYRGNYGYTF	TGTGCCAGCAGTCCGGCCTACAGGGGAAACTATGGCTACACCTTC
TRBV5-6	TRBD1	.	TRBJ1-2	CASSWGDRAGYGYTF	TGTGCCAGCAGCTGGGGGGACAGGGCGGGCTATGGCTACACCTTC
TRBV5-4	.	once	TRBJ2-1	CASSDEDSSYNEQFF	TGTGCCAGCAGCGACGAGGACAGTTCCTACAATGAGCAGTTCTTC
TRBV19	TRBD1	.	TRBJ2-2	CASSIWTGVTGELFF	TGTGCCAGTAGTATTTGGACAGGGGTCACCGGGGAGCTGTTTTTT
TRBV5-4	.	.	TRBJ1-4	CASSLDAGKLFF	TGTGCCAGCAGCTTGGACGCGGGAAAACTGTTTTTT
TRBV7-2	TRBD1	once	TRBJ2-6	CASSSRGTELSSGANVLTF	TGTGCCAGCAGCTCGAGAGGGACAGAACTTAGCTCTGGGGCCAACGTCCTGACTTTC
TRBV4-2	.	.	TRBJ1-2	CASSQSSTSTGLYGYTF	TGTGCCAGCAGCCAATCCAGTACCTCGACAGGTCTCTATGGCTACACCTTC
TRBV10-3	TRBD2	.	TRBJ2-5	CAISQYAGTSGGLPQETQYF	TGTGCCATCAGTCAATACGCCGGGACTAGCGGGGGGTTACCACAAGAGACCCAGTACTTC